This is a list of T cell receptor beta chains from one sample in a study of technical replicates of blood from a few donors. Libraries were prepared by immunoSEQ multiplex PCR; TCRdb keeps only in-frame clonotypes and omits some of them. The sample shows 75,000 to 85,000 clones, over 75% of them seen only once. Sequenced: PBMCs. The receptors derive from a human donor in good health. Some clones in this sample may be carry-over from other donors' samples. Each CDR3 is given with its conserved first and last residue.

>TRBV9|TRBJ1-2
CASSLQGRGGYTF
>TRBV7-9|TRBJ2-2
CASSFGQTGELFF
>TRBV7-2|TRBJ1-4
CASSSGGFTNEKLFF
>TRBV27|TRBJ2-6
CASSFTGAGANVLTF
>TRBV6-6|TRBJ1-1
CASSYDGGTEAFF
>TRBV6-6|TRBJ1-2
CASIPNRGILGYTF
>TRBV5-6|TRBJ1-2
CASRDITNYGYTF
>TRBV18|TRBJ1-1
CASSPGRAPEAFF
>TRBV6-6|TRBJ1-2
CASSFLDRGHSGYTF
>TRBV15|TRBJ1-4
CATSHDTSTNEKLFF
>TRBV29-1|TRBJ2-3
CSVEVSSGVSTDTQYF
>TRBV6-1|TRBJ1-6
CASSREGLEVFHF
>TRBV18|TRBJ2-5
CASSTQETQYF
>TRBV4-2|TRBJ1-1
CASSQDRDRGLGTEAFF
>TRBV6-5|TRBJ1-6
CASSYSEGANSPLHF
>TRBV7-2|TRBJ1-3
CASSPGGQNTIYF